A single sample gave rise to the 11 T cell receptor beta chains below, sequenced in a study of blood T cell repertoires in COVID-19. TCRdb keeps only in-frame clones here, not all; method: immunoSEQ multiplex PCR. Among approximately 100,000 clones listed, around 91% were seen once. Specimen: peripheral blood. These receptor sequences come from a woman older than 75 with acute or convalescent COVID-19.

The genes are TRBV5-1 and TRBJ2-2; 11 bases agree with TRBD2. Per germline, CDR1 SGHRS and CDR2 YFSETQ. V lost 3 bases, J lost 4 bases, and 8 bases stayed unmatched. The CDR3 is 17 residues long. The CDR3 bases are TGCGCCAGCAGCTCCGCTAGCGGGGGGTCGGGCACCGGGGAGCTGTTTTTT. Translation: CASSSASGGSGTGELFF.

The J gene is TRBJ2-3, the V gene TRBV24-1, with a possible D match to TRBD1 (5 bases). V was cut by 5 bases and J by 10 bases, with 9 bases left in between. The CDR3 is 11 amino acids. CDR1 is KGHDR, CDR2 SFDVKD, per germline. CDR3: CATSVQGAQYF. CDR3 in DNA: TGTGCCACCAGTGTTCAGGGTGCGCAGTATTTT.

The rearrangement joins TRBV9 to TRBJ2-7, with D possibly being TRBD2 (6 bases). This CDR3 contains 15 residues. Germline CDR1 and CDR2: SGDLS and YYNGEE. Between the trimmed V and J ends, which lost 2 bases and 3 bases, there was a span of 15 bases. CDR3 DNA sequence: TGTGCCAGCAGCGTGGACGGGGGAGGAAACTACGAGCAGTACTTC. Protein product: CASSVDGGGNYEQYF.

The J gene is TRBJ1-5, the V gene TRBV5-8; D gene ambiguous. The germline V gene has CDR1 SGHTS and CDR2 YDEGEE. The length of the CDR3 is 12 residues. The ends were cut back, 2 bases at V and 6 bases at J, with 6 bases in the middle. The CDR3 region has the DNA TGTGCCAGCAGCTTCACTCGTCAGCCCCAGCATTTT. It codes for CASSFTRQPQHF.

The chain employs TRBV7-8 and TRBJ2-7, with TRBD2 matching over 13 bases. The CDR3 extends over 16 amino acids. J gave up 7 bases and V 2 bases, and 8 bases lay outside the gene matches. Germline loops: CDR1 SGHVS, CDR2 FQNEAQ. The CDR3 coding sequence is TGTGCCAGCAGCTTACGACTAGCGGGGGGTTACCGTGAGCAGTACTTC. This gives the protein CASSLRLAGGYREQYF. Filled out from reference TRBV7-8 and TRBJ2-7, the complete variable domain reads GAGVSQSPRYKVAKRGQDVALRCDPISGHVSLFWYQQALGQGPEFLTYFQNEAQLDKSGLPSDRFFAERPEGSVSTLKIQRTQQEDSAVYLCASSLRLAGGYREQYFGPGTRLTVT.

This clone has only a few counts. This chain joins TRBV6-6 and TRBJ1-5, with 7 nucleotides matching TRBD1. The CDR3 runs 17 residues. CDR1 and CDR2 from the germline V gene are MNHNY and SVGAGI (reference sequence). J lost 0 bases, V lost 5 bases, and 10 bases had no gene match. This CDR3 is CASSRYGTAISNQPQHF. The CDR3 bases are TGTGCCAGCAGTCGATATGGGACAGCCATTAGCAATCAGCCCCAGCATTTT.

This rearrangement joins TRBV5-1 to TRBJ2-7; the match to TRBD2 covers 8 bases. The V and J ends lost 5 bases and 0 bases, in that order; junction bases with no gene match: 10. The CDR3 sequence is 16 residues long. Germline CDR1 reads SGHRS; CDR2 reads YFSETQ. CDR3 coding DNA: TGCGCCAGCAGTCCCTTGACGGGGGGGAACTCCTACGAGCAGTACTTC. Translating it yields CASSPLTGGNSYEQYF.

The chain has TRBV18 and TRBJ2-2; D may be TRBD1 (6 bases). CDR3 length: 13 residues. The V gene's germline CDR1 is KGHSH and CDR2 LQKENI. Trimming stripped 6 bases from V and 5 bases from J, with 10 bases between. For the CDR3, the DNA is TGTGCCAGCTCCGTTCAGGGGACCGGGGAGCTGTTTTTT. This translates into CASSVQGTGELFF.

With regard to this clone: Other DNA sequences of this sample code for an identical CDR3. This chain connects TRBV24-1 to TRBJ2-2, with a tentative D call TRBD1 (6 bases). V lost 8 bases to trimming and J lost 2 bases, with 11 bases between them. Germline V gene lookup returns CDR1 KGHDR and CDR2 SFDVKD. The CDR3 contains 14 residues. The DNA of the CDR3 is TGTGCCACCACACAAGGGGGTAACACCGGGGAGCTGTTTTTT. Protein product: CATTQGGNTGELFF.

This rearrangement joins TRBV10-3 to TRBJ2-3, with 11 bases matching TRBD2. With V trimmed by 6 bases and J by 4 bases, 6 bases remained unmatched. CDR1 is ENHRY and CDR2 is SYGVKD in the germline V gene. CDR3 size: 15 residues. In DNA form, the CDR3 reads TGTGCCATCAGGGTTAGCGGGGGGGCCTCAGATACGCAGTATTTT. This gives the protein CAIRVSGGASDTQYF.

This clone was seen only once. The CDR3 loop reads CASSIDEGENTEAFF. The CDR3 bases are TGTGCCAGTAGTATAGATGAGGGGGAGAACACTGAAGCTTTCTTT. The chain combines TRBV19 with TRBJ1-1, with D perhaps TRBD1 (6 bases). From germline, CDR1 is LNHDA and CDR2 SQIVND (reference sequence). The CDR3 is 15 residues long. V gave up 0 bases and J gave up 1 base, with 9 bases separating them.